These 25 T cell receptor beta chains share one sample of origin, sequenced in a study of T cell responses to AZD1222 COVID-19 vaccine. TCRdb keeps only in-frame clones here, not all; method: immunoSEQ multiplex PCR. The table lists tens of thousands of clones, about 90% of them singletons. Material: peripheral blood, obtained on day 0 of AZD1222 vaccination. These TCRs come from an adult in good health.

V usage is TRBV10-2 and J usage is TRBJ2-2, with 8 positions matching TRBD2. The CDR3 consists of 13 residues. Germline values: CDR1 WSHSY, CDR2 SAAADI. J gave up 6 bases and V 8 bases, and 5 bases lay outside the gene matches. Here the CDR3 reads CASRSSGAGELFF. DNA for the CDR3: TGCGCCAGCCGGAGTAGCGGGGCCGGGGAGCTGTTTTTT.

This CDR3 reads CASRRGLALKETQYF. The CDR3 DNA reads TGCGCCAGCAGGAGGGGACTAGCGTTGAAAGAGACCCAGTACTTC. The chain carries TRBV5-1 and TRBJ2-5; 10 nucleotides line up with TRBD2. J lost 3 bases, V lost 5 bases, and 7 bases had no gene match. Per germline, CDR1 SGHRS and CDR2 YFSETQ. This CDR3 spans 15 amino acids.

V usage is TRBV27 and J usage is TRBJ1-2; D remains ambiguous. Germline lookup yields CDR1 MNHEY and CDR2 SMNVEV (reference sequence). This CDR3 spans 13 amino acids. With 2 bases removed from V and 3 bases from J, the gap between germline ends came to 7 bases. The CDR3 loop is CASSLRGYYGYTF. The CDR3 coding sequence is TGTGCCAGCAGTTTACGGGGATACTATGGCTACACCTTC.

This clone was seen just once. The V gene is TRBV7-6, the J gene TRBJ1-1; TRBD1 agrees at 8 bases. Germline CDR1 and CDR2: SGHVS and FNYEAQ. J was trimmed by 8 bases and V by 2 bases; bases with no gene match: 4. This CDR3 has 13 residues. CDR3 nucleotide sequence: TGTGCCAGCAGCTTAACCGACAGGGGCGAAGCTTTCTTT. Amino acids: CASSLTDRGEAFF.

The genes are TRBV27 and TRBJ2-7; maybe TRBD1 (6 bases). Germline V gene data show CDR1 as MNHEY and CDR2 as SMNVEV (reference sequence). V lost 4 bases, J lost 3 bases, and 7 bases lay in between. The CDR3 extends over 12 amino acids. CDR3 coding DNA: TGTGCCAGCAGTTCGGACAGCTACGAGCAGTACTTC. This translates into CASSSDSYEQYF.

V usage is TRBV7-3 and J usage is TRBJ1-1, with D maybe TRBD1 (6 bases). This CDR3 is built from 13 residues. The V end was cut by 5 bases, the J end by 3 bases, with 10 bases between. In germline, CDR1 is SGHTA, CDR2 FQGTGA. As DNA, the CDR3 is TGTGCCAGCAGCGAGACAGGCCACACTGAAGCTTTCTTT. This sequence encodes CASSETGHTEAFF.

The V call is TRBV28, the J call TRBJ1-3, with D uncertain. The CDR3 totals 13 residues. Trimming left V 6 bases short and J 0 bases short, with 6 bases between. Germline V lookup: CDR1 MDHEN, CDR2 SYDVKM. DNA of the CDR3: TGTGCCAGCAGACAGACCTCTGGAAACACCATATATTTT. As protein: CASRQTSGNTIYF.

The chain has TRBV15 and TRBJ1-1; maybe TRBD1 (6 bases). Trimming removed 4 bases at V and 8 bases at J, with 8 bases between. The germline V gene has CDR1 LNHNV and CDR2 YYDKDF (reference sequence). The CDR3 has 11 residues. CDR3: CATSNRAEAFF. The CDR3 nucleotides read TGTGCCACCAGCAACAGGGCGGAAGCTTTCTTT.

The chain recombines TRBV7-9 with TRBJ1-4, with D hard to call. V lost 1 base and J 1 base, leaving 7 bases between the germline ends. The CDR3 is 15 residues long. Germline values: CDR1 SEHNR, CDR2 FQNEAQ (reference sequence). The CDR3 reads CASSLVGGTNEKLFF. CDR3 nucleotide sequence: TGTGCCAGCAGCTTAGTAGGCGGAACTAATGAAAAACTGTTTTTT. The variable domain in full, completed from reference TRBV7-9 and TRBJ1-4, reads DTGVSQNPRHKITKRGQNVTFRCDPISEHNRLYWYRQTLGQGPEFLTYFQNEAQLEKSRLLSDRFSAERPKGSFSTLEIQRTEQGDSAMYLCASSLVGGTNEKLFFGSGTQLSVL.

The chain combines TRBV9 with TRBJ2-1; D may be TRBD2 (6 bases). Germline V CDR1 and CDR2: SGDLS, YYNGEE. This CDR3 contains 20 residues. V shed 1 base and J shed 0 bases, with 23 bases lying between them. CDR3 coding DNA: TGTGCCAGCAGCGTATTTCCCCCGCGCGGGACCATGAGCTCCTACAATGAGCAGTTCTTC. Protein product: CASSVFPPRGTMSSYNEQFF.

The CDR3 loop is CASSYSYRAKKLFF. The CDR3 DNA reads TGTGCCAGCAGTTACTCTTATAGGGCCAAAAAACTGTTTTTT. The J gene is TRBJ1-4, the V gene TRBV6-5, with D hard to call. Germline V CDR1 and CDR2: MNHEY, SVGAGI. CDR3 length: 14 amino acids. V lost 0 bases to trimming and J lost 9 bases, with 11 bases between them.

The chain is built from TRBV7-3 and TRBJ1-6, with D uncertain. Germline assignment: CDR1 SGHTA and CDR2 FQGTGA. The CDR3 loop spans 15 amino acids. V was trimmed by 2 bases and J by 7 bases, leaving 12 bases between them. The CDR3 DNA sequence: TGTGCCAGCAGCTTAGGGCGGGGTTTGAATTCACCCCTCCACTTT. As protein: CASSLGRGLNSPLHF.

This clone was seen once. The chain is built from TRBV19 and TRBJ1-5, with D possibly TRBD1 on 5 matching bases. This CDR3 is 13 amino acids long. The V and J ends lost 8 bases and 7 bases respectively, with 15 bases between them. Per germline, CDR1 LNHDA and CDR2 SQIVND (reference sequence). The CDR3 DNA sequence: TGTGCCAGTCAACTAGGGGCCGGGCAGCCCCAGCATTTT. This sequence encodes CASQLGAGQPQHF.

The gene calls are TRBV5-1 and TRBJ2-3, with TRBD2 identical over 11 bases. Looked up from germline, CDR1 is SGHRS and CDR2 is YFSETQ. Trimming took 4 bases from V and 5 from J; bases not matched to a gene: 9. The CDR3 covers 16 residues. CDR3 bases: TGCGCCAGCAGCCCGCTGACTAGCGGGGCTGGAGATACGCAGTATTTT. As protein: CASSPLTSGAGDTQYF.

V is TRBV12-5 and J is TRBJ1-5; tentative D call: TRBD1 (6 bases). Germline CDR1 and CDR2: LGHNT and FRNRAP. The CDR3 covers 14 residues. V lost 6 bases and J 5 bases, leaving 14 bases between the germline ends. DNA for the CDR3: TGTGCTAGTGGCCTCGGGACACAGCATCAGCCCCAGCATTTT. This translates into CASGLGTQHQPQHF.

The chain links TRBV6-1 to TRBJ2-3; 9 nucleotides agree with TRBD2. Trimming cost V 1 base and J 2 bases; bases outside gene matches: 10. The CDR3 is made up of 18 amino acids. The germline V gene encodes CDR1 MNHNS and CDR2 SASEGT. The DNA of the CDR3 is TGTGCCAGCAGTGAAGGTGTCATTAGCGGGGGCCTCACAGATACGCAGTATTTT. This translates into CASSEGVISGGLTDTQYF.

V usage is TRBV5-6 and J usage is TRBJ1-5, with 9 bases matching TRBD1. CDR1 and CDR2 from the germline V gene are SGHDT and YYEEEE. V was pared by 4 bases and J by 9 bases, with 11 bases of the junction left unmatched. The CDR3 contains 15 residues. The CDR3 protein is CASSIQGAGKRPQHF. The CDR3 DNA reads TGTGCCAGCAGCATACAGGGGGCAGGGAAACGGCCCCAGCATTTT.

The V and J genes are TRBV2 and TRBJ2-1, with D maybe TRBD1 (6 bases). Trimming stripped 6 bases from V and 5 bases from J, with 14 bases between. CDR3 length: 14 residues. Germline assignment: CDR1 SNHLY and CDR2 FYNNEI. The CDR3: CASRGGGGNNEQFF. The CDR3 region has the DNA TGTGCCAGCAGAGGGGGTGGGGGAAACAATGAGCAGTTCTTC. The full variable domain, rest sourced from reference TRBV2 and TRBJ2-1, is EPEVTQTPSHQVTQMGQEVILRCVPISNHLYFYWYRQILGQKVEFLVSFYNNEISEKSEIFDDQFSVERPDGSNFTLKIRSTKLEDSAMYFCASRGGGGNNEQFFGPGTRLTVL.

The CDR3 DNA is TGTGCCAGCAGTGAAGGGGGCTATAGCAATCAGCCCCAGCATTTT. Translated, it gives CASSEGGYSNQPQHF. The chain combines TRBV2 with TRBJ1-5; D possibly corresponds to TRBD1 (5 bases). CDR1 is SNHLY, CDR2 FYNNEI, per germline. This CDR3 has 15 residues. V was trimmed by 1 base and J by 0 bases, leaving 7 bases between them.

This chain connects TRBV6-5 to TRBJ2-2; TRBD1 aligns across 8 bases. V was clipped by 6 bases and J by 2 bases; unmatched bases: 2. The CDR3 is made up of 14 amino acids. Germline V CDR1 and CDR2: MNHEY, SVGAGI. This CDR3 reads CASRSGGNTGELFF. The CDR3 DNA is TGTGCCAGCAGGTCAGGGGGCAACACCGGGGAGCTGTTTTTT.

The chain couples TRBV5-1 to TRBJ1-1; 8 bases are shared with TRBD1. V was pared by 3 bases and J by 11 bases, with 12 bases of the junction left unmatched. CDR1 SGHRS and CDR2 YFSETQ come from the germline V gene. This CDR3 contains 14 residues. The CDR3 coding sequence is TGCGCCAGCAGCTCGGGACAGGCAACCTCGAGGGCTTTCTTT. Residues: CASSSGQATSRAFF.

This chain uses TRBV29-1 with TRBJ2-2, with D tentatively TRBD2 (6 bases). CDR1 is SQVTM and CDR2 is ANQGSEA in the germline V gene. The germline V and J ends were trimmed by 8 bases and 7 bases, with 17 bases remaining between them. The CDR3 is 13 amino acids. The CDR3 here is CSFDRVAVGELFF. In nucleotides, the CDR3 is TGCAGCTTCGATAGGGTAGCGGTCGGGGAGCTGTTTTTT.

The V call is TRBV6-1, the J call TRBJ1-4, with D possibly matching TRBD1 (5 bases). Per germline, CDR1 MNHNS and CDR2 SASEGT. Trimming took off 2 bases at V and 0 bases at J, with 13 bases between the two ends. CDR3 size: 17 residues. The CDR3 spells CASSEQPRQTTNEKLFF. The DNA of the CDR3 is TGTGCCAGCAGTGAACAGCCCCGACAGACAACTAATGAAAAACTGTTTTTT.

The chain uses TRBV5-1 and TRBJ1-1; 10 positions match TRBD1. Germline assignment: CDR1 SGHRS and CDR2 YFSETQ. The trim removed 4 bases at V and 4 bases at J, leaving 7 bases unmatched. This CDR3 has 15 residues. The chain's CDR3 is CASSIRQGAVTEAFF. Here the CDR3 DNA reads TGCGCCAGCAGCATAAGACAGGGGGCGGTCACTGAAGCTTTCTTT.

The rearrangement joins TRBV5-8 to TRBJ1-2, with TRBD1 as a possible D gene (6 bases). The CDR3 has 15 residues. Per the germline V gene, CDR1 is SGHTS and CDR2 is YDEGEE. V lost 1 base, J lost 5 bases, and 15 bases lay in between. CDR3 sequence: CASSLTGNRLYGYTF. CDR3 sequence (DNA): TGTGCCAGCAGCTTGACAGGGAACAGACTGTATGGCTACACCTTC.